This T cell receptor beta chain stems from a study of T cells in Graves' hyperthyroidism and ophthalmopathy. Study background: Sampling of peripheral blood happened at initial diagnosis, prior to any treatment.

Germline V gives CDR1 SQVTM, CDR2 ANQGSEA. Trimming at V came to 4 bases and at J to 1 base, leaving 7 bases not matched to a gene. This CDR3 is built from 15 residues. Clinical symptoms, serum thyroxine and TRAb, thyroid ultrasound and orbital computed tomography were used for the diagnoses. From RNA transcripts, TCR beta CDR3 regions were amplified. First-round RT-PCR with HTBI primers amplified the TCR CDR3 region. One entry per CDR3 protein results from TCRdb running MiXCR on the multiplex PCR reads. The sample holds roughly 260,000 distinct CDR3 sequences, approximately 15% seen once. The source material was blood. This clonotype originated in a woman aged 40 to 50 with Graves' hyperthyroidism that later progressed to Graves' ophthalmopathy. V is TRBV29-1 and J is TRBJ2-3, with 8 bases matching TRBD2. The CDR3 DNA reads TGCAGCGTTGTGGGGGGACTAGTAGGCACAGATACGCAGTATTTT. Its translation is CSVVGGLVGTDTQYF.